These 14 T cell receptor beta chains share one sample of origin, sequenced in a study of tumour-infiltrating T cells in Burkitt lymphoma. Libraries were prepared by immunoSEQ multiplex PCR; TCRdb keeps only in-frame clonotypes and omits some of them. The sample consists of about 7,100 clones, over 60% of them appearing once. The sequenced sample consisted of tumor tissue. The receptors stem from a human donor with diffuse large B-cell lymphoma.

This clone is termed medium-sized. This sequence joins TRBV27 and TRBJ1-5; D unresolved. The CDR3 is 13 residues long. Trimming left V 5 bases short and J 2 bases short, with 7 bases between. CDR1 and CDR2 (germline): MNHEY, SMNVEV (reference sequence). CDR3 sequence (DNA): TGTGCCAGCAGTGGATTGGGCAATCAGCCCCAGCATTTT. It is translated as CASSGLGNQPQHF.

The chain carries TRBV6-6 and TRBJ1-2, with 8 bases lining up with TRBD1. CDR1 MNHNY and CDR2 SVGAGI come from the germline V gene (reference sequence). V lost 6 bases and J lost 14; bases outside the gene matches: 11. The CDR3 sequence is 12 residues long. The CDR3 here is CASSGRRGLWTF. The CDR3 DNA reads as TGTGCCAGCAGCGGACGCAGGGGGCTCTGGACCTTC.

The chain links TRBV4-1 to TRBJ1-1; D gene unclear. Looked up from germline, CDR1 is MGHRA and CDR2 is YSYEKL. Trimming left V 2 bases short and J 0 bases short, with 7 bases between. This CDR3 region has 14 residues. The CDR3 sequence is CASSQKTVNTEAFF. The CDR3 region has the DNA TGCGCCAGCAGCCAAAAAACAGTGAACACTGAAGCTTTCTTT.

The chain uses TRBV5-8 and TRBJ2-5; TRBD1 matches at 7 bases. Germline lookup yields CDR1 SGHTS and CDR2 YDEGEE. The CDR3 loop spans 14 amino acids. J lost 3 bases, V lost 4 bases, and 6 bases had no gene match. The CDR3 DNA reads as TGTGCCAGCAGCCCCACGCAGGGGGAAGAGACCCAGTACTTC. Protein sequence: CASSPTQGEETQYF.

The count of this clone is one. The chain links TRBV25-1 to TRBJ1-1, with D tentatively TRBD1 (6 bases). Trimming pared 6 bases from V and 2 bases from J, leaving 10 bases between. Germline V gene sequence: CDR1 MGHDK, CDR2 SYGVNS. CDR3 length: 13 amino acids. CDR3 nucleotides: TGTGCCAGCAGCGGGACATTTAACACTGAAGCTTTCTTT. It yields the protein CASSGTFNTEAFF.

This sequence joins TRBV5-6 and TRBJ2-7, with unresolved D. There are 13 residues in the CDR3. The V gene lost 0 bases and the J gene lost 2 bases, with 6 bases spanning the gap. Germline-derived CDR1 and CDR2 are SGHDT and YYEEEE. CDR3 residues: CASSLGPPYEQYF. For the CDR3, the DNA is TGTGCCAGCAGCTTGGGCCCTCCCTACGAGCAGTACTTC.

This clone was recorded a few times. The V gene is TRBV2, the J gene TRBJ1-1, with 7 bases lining up with TRBD1. J was trimmed by 7 bases and V by 4 bases; bases with no gene match: 6. Germline values: CDR1 SNHLY, CDR2 FYNNEI. This CDR3 comprises 13 residues. CDR3 amino acids: CASSGYRGDEAFF. The CDR3 DNA reads TGTGCCAGCAGTGGATACAGGGGAGATGAAGCTTTCTTT.

This chain uses TRBV5-4 with TRBJ1-6, with 9 bases fitting TRBD1. CDR3 size: 14 residues. V dropped 3 bases and J dropped 10; count of bases not matched to a gene: 5. Germline V gene lookup returns CDR1 SGHNT and CDR2 YYREEE (reference sequence). CDR3 sequence (DNA): TGTGCCAGCAGCTGGGGACAGGGACGCTCACCCCTCCACTTT. Protein product: CASSWGQGRSPLHF.

The V gene is TRBV9, the J gene TRBJ1-1, with 8 bases matching TRBD1. Germline assignment: CDR1 SGDLS and CDR2 YYNGEE. The V segment lost 3 bases and the J segment 1 base; nucleotides outside the gene matches: 8. This CDR3 has 16 residues. The CDR3 is CASSAFRGLRNTEAFF. CDR3 DNA sequence: TGTGCCAGCAGCGCCTTCAGGGGGCTCAGGAACACTGAAGCTTTCTTT.

There are a few counts of this clone. The V gene is TRBV7-9, the J gene TRBJ2-5, with TRBD2 matching over 9 bases. The CDR3 totals 14 residues. Germline V CDR1 and CDR2: SEHNR, FQNEAQ (reference sequence). The trim removed 5 bases at V and 2 bases at J, leaving 3 bases unmatched. CDR3 sequence: CASSLAGGQETQYF. CDR3 sequence (DNA): TGTGCCAGCAGCCTCGCGGGGGGGCAAGAGACCCAGTACTTC. The full variable domain, its missing parts supplied by reference TRBV7-9 and TRBJ2-5, is DTGVSQNPRHKITKRGQNVTFRCDPISEHNRLYWYRQTLGQGPEFLTYFQNEAQLEKSRLLSDRFSAERPKGSFSTLEIQRTEQGDSAMYLCASSLAGGQETQYFGPGTRLLVL.

This clone showed up just once. The CDR3 reads CASSLGFFYEQYF. DNA for the CDR3: TGCGCCAGCAGCTTGGGGTTTTTCTACGAGCAGTACTTC. The rearrangement links TRBV5-1 to TRBJ2-7; D call uncertain. Germline V gene data show CDR1 as SGHRS and CDR2 as YFSETQ. The germline V and J ends were trimmed by 0 bases and 3 bases, with 7 bases remaining between them. This CDR3 contains 13 residues.

The genes are TRBV5-1 and TRBJ1-5; D ambiguous. V was pared by 10 bases and J by 0 bases, with 17 bases between. Germline V CDR1 and CDR2: SGHRS, YFSETQ. This CDR3 has 15 residues. The CDR3 nucleotides read TGCGCCGGACTGCCTCCCGGCTATAGCAATCAGCCCCAGCATTTT. Translated, it gives CAGLPPGYSNQPQHF.

J is TRBJ1-1 and V is TRBV6-5; D remains ambiguous. Trimming took off 0 bases at V and 0 bases at J, with 8 bases between the two ends. Germline V gene sequence: CDR1 MNHEY, CDR2 SVGAGI. The CDR3 covers 15 residues. The CDR3 spells CASSYSVIMNTEAFF. As DNA, the CDR3 is TGTGCCAGCAGTTACTCAGTCATCATGAACACTGAAGCTTTCTTT.

The rearrangement uses TRBV9 and TRBJ2-3; D is perhaps TRBD1 or TRBD2 (5 bases each). This CDR3 region has 16 residues. Trimming stripped 3 bases from V and 2 bases from J, with 16 bases between. Per the germline V gene, CDR1 is SGDLS and CDR2 is YYNGEE. The CDR3 DNA follows: TGTGCCAGCAGCGGACATCCGGGACGGAACACAGATACGCAGTATTTT. This gives the protein CASSGHPGRNTDTQYF.